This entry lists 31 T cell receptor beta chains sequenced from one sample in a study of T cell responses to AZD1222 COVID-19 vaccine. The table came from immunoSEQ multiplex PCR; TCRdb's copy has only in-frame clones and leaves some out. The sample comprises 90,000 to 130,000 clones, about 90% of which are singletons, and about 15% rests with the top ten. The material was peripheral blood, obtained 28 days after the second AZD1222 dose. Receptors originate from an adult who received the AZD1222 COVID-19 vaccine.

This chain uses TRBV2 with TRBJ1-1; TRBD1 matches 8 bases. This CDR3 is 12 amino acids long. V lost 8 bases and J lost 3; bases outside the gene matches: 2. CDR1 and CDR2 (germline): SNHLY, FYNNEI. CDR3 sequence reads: CASQGAHTEAFF. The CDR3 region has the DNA TGTGCCAGCCAGGGGGCGCACACTGAAGCTTTCTTT.

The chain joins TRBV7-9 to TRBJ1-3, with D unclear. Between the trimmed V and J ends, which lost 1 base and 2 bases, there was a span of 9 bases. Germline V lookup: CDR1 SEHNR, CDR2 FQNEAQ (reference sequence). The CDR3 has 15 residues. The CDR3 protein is CASSLVEGPGNTIYF. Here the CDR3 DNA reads TGTGCCAGCAGCTTAGTTGAAGGGCCTGGAAACACCATATATTTT.

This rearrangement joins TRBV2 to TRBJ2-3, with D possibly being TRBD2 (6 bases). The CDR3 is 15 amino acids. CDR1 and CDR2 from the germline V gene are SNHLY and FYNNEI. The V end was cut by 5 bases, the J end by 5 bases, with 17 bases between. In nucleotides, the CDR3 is TGTGCCAGCAGTTCCGGGGGACCAACCAGAGATACGCAGTATTTT. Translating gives CASSSGGPTRDTQYF. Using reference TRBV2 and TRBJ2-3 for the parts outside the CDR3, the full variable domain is EPEVTQTPSHQVTQMGQEVILRCVPISNHLYFYWYRQILGQKVEFLVSFYNNEISEKSEIFDDQFSVERPDGSNFTLKIRSTKLEDSAMYFCASSSGGPTRDTQYFGPGTRLTVL.

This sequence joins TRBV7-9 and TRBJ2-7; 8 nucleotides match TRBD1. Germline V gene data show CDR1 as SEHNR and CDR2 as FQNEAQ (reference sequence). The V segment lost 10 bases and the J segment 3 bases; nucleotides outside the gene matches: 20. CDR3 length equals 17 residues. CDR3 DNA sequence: TGTGCCACCTCCCTTCGGAGTGACCAGGGGGCCGTCTACGAGCAGTACTTC. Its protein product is CATSLRSDQGAVYEQYF. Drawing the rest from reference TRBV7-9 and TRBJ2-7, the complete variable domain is DTGVSQNPRHKITKRGQNVTFRCDPISEHNRLYWYRQTLGQGPEFLTYFQNEAQLEKSRLLSDRFSAERPKGSFSTLEIQRTEQGDSAMYLCATSLRSDQGAVYEQYFGPGTRLTVT.

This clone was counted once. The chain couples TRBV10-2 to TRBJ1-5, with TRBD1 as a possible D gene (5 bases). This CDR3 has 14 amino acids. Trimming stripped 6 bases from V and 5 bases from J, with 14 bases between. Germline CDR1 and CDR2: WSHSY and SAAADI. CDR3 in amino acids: CASSYQGHDQPQHF. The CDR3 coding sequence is TGCGCCAGCAGCTACCAGGGTCACGATCAGCCCCAGCATTTT.

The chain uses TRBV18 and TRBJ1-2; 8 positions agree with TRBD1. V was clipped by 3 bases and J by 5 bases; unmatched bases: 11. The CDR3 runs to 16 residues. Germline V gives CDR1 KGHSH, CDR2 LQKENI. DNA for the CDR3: TGTGCCAGCTCACCGCAGCAGGGGGCTGGTCAATATGGCTACACCTTC. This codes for CASSPQQGAGQYGYTF.

This chain's CDR3 is CASSNTLPEQYF. Written as DNA, the CDR3 is TGTGCCAGCAGTAACACCCTCCCCGAGCAGTACTTC. The gene calls are TRBV6-5 and TRBJ2-7; D ambiguous. The CDR3 runs 12 residues. V dropped 5 bases and J dropped 6 bases, with 11 bases sitting between them. Germline lookup yields CDR1 MNHEY and CDR2 SVGAGI.

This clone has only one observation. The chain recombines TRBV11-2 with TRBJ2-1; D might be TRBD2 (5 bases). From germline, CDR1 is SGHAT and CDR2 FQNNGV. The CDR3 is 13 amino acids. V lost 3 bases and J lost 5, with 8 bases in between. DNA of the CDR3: TGTGCCAGCAGCTTTTCCGGGGACAATGAGCAGTTCTTC. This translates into CASSFSGDNEQFF.

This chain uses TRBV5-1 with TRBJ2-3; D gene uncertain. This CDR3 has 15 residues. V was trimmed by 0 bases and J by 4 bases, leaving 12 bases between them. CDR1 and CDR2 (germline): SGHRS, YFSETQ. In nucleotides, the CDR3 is TGCGCCAGCAGCTTGGGGCGGCCAGAGGCAGATACGCAGTATTTT. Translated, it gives CASSLGRPEADTQYF.

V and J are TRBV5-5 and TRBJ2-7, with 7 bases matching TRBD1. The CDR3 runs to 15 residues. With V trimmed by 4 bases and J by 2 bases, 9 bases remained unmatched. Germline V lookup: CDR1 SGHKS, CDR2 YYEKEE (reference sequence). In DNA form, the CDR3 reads TGTGCCAGCAGCCCGACAGGGACGGGGACCTACGAGCAGTACTTC. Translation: CASSPTGTGTYEQYF.

The CDR3 nucleotides read TGCGCCAGCAGCTTGGCACCTGGGGTTGAGCAGTTCTTC. Its protein is CASSLAPGVEQFF. V is TRBV5-1 and J is TRBJ2-1, with D unclear. Germline loops: CDR1 SGHRS, CDR2 YFSETQ. V lost 0 bases to trimming and J lost 9 bases, with 10 bases between them. The length of the CDR3 is 13 residues.

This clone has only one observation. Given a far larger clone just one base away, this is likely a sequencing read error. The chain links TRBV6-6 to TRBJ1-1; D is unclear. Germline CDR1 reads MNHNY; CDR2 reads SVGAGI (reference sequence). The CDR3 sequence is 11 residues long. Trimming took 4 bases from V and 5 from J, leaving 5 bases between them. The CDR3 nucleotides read TGTGCCAGCAGTTTAGTTACTGAAGCTTTCTTT. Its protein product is CASSLVTEAFF.

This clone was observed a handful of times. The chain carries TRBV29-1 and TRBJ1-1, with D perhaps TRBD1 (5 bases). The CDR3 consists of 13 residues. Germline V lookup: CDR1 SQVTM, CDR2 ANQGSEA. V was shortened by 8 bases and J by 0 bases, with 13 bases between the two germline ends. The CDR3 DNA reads TGCAGCACCAGAAAGGGGATGAACACTGAAGCTTTCTTT. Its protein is CSTRKGMNTEAFF.

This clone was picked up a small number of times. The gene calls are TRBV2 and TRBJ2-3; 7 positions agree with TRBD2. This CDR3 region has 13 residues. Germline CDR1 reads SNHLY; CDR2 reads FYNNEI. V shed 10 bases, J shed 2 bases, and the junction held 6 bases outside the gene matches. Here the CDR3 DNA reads TGTGCCATCTCAAGGGACTACACAGATACGCAGTATTTT. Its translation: CAISRDYTDTQYF.

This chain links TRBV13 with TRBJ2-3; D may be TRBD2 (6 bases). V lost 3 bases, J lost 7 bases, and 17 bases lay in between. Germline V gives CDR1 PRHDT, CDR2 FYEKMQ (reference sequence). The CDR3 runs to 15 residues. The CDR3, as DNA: TGTGCCAGCAGCTTGGGGCGGGGTCGAGCATATACGCAGTATTTT. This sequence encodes CASSLGRGRAYTQYF.

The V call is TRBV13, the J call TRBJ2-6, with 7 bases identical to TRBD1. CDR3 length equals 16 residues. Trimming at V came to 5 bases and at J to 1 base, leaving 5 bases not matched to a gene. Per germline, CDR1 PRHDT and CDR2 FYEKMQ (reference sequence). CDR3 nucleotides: TGTGCCAGCAGCACAAACAGGGGTTCTGGGGCCAACGTCCTGACTTTC. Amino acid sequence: CASSTNRGSGANVLTF.

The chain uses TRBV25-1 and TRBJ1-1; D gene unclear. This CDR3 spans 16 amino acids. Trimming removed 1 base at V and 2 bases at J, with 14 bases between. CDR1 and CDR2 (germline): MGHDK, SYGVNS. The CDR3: CASSEWAGLANTEAFF. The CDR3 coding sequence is TGTGCCAGCAGTGAATGGGCAGGCCTCGCAAACACTGAAGCTTTCTTT.

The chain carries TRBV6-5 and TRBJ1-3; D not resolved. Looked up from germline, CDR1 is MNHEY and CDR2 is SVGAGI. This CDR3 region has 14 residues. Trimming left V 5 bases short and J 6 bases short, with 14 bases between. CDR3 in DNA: TGTGCCAGCAGTCCTCGGGGATGGGAAAACACCATATATTTT. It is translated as CASSPRGWENTIYF.

The CDR3 sequence is CASSPLGPPSGNQPQHF. The CDR3 DNA reads as TGTGCCAGCAGTCCCCTCGGGCCCCCTTCGGGGAATCAGCCCCAGCATTTT. This chain links TRBV28 with TRBJ1-5; D is unresolved. Looked up from germline, CDR1 is MDHEN and CDR2 is SYDVKM. The CDR3 length is 17 residues. Trimming removed 5 bases at V and 4 bases at J, with 21 bases between.

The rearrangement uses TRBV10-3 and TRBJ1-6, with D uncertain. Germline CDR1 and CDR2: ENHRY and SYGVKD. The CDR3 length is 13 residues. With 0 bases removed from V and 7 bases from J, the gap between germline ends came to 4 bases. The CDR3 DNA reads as TGTGCCATCAGTGAGTCCAGAAATTCACCCCTCCACTTT. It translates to CAISESRNSPLHF.

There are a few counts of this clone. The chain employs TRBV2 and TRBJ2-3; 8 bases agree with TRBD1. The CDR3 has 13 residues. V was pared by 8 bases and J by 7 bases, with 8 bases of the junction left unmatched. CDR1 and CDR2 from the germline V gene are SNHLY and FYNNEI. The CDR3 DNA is TGTGCCAGCTTTGGACAGGGTTCGAATACGCAGTATTTT. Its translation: CASFGQGSNTQYF.

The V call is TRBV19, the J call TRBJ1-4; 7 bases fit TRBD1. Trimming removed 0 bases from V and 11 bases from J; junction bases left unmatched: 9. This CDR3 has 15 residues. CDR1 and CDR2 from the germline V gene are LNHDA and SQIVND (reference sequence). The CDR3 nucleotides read TGTGCCAGTAGTATAGAAGCGGGACAGTTATGGAAACTGTTTTTT. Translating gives CASSIEAGQLWKLFF.

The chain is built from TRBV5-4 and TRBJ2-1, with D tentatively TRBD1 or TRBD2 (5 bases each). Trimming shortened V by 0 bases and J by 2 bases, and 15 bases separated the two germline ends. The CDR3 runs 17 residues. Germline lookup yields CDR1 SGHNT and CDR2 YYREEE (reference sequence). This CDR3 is CASSLGGSGLPYNEQFF. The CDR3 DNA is TGTGCCAGCAGCTTGGGGGGGTCGGGATTACCCTACAATGAGCAGTTCTTC.

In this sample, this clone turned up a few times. CDR3 nucleotides: TGTGCCAGCAGCGCGAGGGGTTTTGGAAACACCATATATTTT. This sequence encodes CASSARGFGNTIYF. V gene TRBV5-4 combines with J gene TRBJ1-3, with TRBD1 as a possible D gene (5 bases). The CDR3 covers 14 residues. Between the trimmed V and J ends, which lost 4 bases and 3 bases, there was a span of 11 bases. Germline values: CDR1 SGHNT, CDR2 YYREEE (reference sequence).

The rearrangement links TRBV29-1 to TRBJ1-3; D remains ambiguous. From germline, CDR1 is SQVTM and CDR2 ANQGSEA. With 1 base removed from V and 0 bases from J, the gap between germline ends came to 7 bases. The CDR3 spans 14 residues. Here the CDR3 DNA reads TGCAGCGTTGAAGGCCGGCACTCTGGAAACACCATATATTTT. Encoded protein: CSVEGRHSGNTIYF.

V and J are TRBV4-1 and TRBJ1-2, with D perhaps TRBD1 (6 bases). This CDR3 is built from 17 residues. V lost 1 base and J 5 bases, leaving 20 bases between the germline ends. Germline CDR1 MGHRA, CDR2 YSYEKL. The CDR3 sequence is CASSQGYWKGGKYGYTF. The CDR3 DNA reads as TGCGCCAGCAGCCAAGGATATTGGAAAGGGGGGAAATATGGCTACACCTTC.

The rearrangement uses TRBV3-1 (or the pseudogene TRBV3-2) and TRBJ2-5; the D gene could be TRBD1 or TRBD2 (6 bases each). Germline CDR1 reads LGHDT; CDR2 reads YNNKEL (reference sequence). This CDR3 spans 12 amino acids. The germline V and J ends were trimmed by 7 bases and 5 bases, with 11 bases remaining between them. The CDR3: CASTLGGETQYF. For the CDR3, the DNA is TGTGCCAGCACGCTAGGGGGGGAGACCCAGTACTTC.

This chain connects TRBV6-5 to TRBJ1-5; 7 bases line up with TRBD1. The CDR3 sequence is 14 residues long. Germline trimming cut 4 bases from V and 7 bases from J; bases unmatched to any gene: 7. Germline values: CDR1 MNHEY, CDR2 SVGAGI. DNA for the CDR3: TGTGCCAGCAGTTCCGACAGGGAGAGGCAGCCCCAGCATTTT. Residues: CASSSDRERQPQHF.

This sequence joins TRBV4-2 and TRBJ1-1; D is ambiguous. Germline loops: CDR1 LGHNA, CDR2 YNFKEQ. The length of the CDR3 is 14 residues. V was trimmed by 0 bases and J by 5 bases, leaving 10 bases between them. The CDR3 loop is CASSQDQGMTEAFF. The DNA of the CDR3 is TGTGCCAGCAGCCAAGATCAAGGGATGACTGAAGCTTTCTTT.

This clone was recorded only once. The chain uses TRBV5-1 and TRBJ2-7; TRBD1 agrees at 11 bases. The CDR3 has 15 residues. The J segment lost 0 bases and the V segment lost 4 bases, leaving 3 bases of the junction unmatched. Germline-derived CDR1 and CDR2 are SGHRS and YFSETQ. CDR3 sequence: CASSRGTGGSYEQYF. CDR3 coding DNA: TGCGCCAGCAGCAGAGGGACAGGGGGCTCCTACGAGCAGTACTTC.

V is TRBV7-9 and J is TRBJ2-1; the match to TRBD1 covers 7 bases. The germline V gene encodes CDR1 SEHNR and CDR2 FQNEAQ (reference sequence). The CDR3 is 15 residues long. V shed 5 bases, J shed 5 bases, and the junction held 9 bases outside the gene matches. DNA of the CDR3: TGTGCCAGCAGCGAAGGGACAGCCGGGGACAATGAGCAGTTCTTC. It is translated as CASSEGTAGDNEQFF.